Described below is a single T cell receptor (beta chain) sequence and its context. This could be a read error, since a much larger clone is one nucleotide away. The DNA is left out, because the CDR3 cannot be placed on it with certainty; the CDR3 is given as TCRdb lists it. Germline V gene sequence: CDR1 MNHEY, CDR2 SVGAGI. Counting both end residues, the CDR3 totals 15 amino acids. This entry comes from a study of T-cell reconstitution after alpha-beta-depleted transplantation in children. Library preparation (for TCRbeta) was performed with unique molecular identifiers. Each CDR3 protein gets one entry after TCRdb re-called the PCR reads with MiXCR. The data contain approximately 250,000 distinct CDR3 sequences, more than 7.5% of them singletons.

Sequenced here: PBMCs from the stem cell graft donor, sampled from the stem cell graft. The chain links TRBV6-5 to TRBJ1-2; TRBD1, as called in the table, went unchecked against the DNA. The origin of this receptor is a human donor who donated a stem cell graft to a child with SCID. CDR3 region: CASSFGQGAGYGDTF.